Below, 23 T cell receptor beta chains from the same sample are listed, as sequenced in a study of cytomegalovirus exposure and HLA in healthy donors. With 60 Vbeta and 13 Jbeta primers, the PCR was carried out. Repertoires were generated with immunoSEQ multiplex PCR, while TCRdb's copy carries only in-frame clones and drops some. The sample records some 150,000 clones, around 79% being singletons. Sequencing was done on a sample of PBMCs. The receptors stem from a man aged 25 to 45 in good health and CMV-seropositive.

The table lists this clone with a count of one. The chain joins TRBV9 to TRBJ2-2; 7 bases are a match to TRBD2. CDR3 length equals 15 residues. CDR1 SGDLS and CDR2 YYNGEE come from the germline V gene. The V gene end was trimmed by 4 bases and the J gene end by 13 bases; junction bases not matched to a gene: 16. The CDR3 DNA reads as TGTGCCAGCAGCTACCGAGCGGGGACGTCGTCGGGGCTGTTTTTT. It codes for CASSYRAGTSSGLFF.

The V call is TRBV5-8, the J call TRBJ1-1, with 9 bases fitting TRBD1. The CDR3 is 14 amino acids. The germline gives CDR1 SGHTS, CDR2 YDEGEE. Germline trimming cut 4 bases from V and 4 bases from J; bases unmatched to any gene: 5. CDR3 nucleotide sequence: TGTGCCAGCAGCCGGGACAGGGCGGCCACTGAAGCTTTCTTT. Its protein product is CASSRDRAATEAFF. The full variable domain, its missing parts supplied by reference TRBV5-8 and TRBJ1-1, is EAGVTQSPTHLIKTRGQQATLRCSPISGHTSVYWYQQALGLGLQFLLWYDEGEERNRGNFPPRFSGRQFPNYSSELNVNALELEDSALYLCASSRDRAATEAFFGQGTRLTVV.

This chain links TRBV18 with TRBJ1-3; perhaps TRBD1 as D (6 bases). Trimming took 6 bases from V and 4 from J, leaving 13 bases between them. There are 14 residues in the CDR3. Germline CDR1 reads KGHSH; CDR2 reads LQKENI. The CDR3 DNA is TGTGCCAGCTCCCGCCGGACAGACGGAAACACCATATATTTT. Translating gives CASSRRTDGNTIYF.

V gene TRBV18 combines with J gene TRBJ2-7; the match to TRBD1 covers 9 bases. V shed 6 bases and J 0 bases; nucleotides not matched to a gene: 3. Germline assignment: CDR1 KGHSH and CDR2 LQKENI. The CDR3 totals 14 residues. CDR3 sequence (DNA): TGTGCCAGCTCTCGGACAGGGGACTCCTACGAGCAGTACTTC. Amino acids: CASSRTGDSYEQYF. Filled out from reference TRBV18 and TRBJ2-7, the complete variable domain reads NAGVMQNPRHLVRRRGQEARLRCSPMKGHSHVYWYRQLPEEGLKFMVYLQKENIIDESGMPKERFSAEFPKEGPSILRIQQVVRGDSAAYFCASSRTGDSYEQYFGPGTRLTVT.

This clone has just a few counts. The rearrangement links TRBV4-3 to TRBJ1-5; maybe TRBD1 (6 bases). With 3 bases removed from V and 3 bases from J, the gap between germline ends came to 12 bases. The CDR3 runs 15 residues. The germline V gene encodes CDR1 LGHNA and CDR2 YSLEER. DNA for the CDR3: TGCGCCAGCAGCCAGGACACAGGGTTCAATCAGCCCCAGCATTTT. It is translated as CASSQDTGFNQPQHF.

J is TRBJ2-3 and V is TRBV5-1; possibly TRBD2 for D (7 bases). The germline CDR1 and CDR2 sequences are SGHRS and YFSETQ. The CDR3 has 16 residues. Trimming left V 0 bases short and J 0 bases short, with 11 bases between. The CDR3 is CASSLEGGPSTDTQYF. The CDR3 DNA follows: TGCGCCAGCAGCTTGGAGGGGGGGCCTAGCACAGATACGCAGTATTTT.

This clone was observed a few times. This rearrangement joins TRBV30 to TRBJ2-3; TRBD2 matches 7 bases. Germline CDR1 reads GTSNPN; CDR2 reads SVGIG (reference sequence). V dropped 0 bases and J dropped 0; count of bases not matched to a gene: 0. This CDR3 region has 14 residues. CDR3 sequence: CAWSVGGSTDTQYF. Written as DNA, the CDR3 is TGTGCCTGGAGTGTCGGGGGGAGCACAGATACGCAGTATTTT.

The chain links TRBV4-3 to TRBJ1-4, with TRBD1 matching 7 bases. Germline V CDR1 and CDR2: LGHNA, YSLEER. CDR3 length: 16 amino acids. The J segment lost 5 bases and the V segment lost 0 bases, leaving 6 bases of the junction unmatched. CDR3 sequence: CASSQDRGTANEKLFF. DNA of the CDR3: TGCGCCAGCAGCCAAGATCGCGGGACAGCAAATGAAAAACTGTTTTTT.

This chain joins TRBV19 and TRBJ2-2, with D tentatively TRBD2 (5 bases). CDR3 length: 15 amino acids. Trimming shortened V by 8 bases and J by 7 bases, and 20 bases separated the two germline ends. CDR1 and CDR2 (germline): LNHDA, SQIVND (reference sequence). The CDR3 reads CASEGEERKDGELFF. The DNA of the CDR3 is TGTGCCAGTGAGGGAGAAGAACGGAAGGACGGGGAGCTGTTTTTT.

The V call is TRBV5-4, the J call TRBJ2-3, with 14 nucleotides matching TRBD2. The CDR3 loop spans 17 amino acids. V dropped 2 bases and J dropped 2; count of bases not matched to a gene: 4. In germline, CDR1 is SGHNT, CDR2 YYREEE (reference sequence). DNA of the CDR3: TGTGCCAGCAGCTTACCGGGACTAGCGGGGGCCACAGATACGCAGTATTTT. This codes for CASSLPGLAGATDTQYF.

J is TRBJ1-6 and V is TRBV2; 9 nucleotides match TRBD1. This CDR3 is built from 14 residues. Germline trimming cut 6 bases from V and 7 bases from J; bases unmatched to any gene: 4. Germline loops: CDR1 SNHLY, CDR2 FYNNEI. CDR3 bases: TGTGCCAGCAGCGTCGACAGGGGGAATTCACCCCTCCACTTT. It specifies CASSVDRGNSPLHF.

This rearrangement joins TRBV19 to TRBJ1-1; D gene unclear. This CDR3 has 13 amino acids. Trimming took off 9 bases at V and 0 bases at J, with 11 bases between the two ends. The germline V gene encodes CDR1 LNHDA and CDR2 SQIVND (reference sequence). As DNA, the CDR3 is TGTGCCAGCGCCGTAGATCTGAACACTGAAGCTTTCTTT. Amino acids: CASAVDLNTEAFF. The full variable domain, with the rest looked up from reference TRBV19 and TRBJ1-1, is DGGITQSPKYLFRKEGQNVTLSCEQNLNHDAMYWYRQDPGQGLRLIYYSQIVNDFQKGDIAEGYSVSREKKESFPLTVTSAQKNPTAFYLCASAVDLNTEAFFGQGTRLTVV.

The V and J genes are TRBV19 and TRBJ1-5, with TRBD1 matching over 7 bases. Germline V gene sequence: CDR1 LNHDA, CDR2 SQIVND (reference sequence). The CDR3 has 14 residues. The V and J ends lost 8 bases and 6 bases, in that order; junction bases with no gene match: 10. CDR3 in amino acids: CASGAPGGFQPQHF. The CDR3 bases are TGTGCCAGTGGGGCCCCAGGGGGGTTTCAGCCCCAGCATTTT.

The chain carries TRBV9 and TRBJ2-2; possible D gene TRBD2, 5 bases. Germline CDR1 and CDR2: SGDLS and YYNGEE. This CDR3 comprises 16 residues. Trimming took 1 base from V and 1 from J, leaving 11 bases between them. The CDR3 is CASSVNPAENTGELFF. For the CDR3, the DNA is TGTGCCAGCAGCGTAAATCCAGCGGAGAACACCGGGGAGCTGTTTTTT.

The gene calls are TRBV25-1 and TRBJ2-7; 7 bases map to TRBD2. Germline assignment: CDR1 MGHDK and CDR2 SYGVNS. The CDR3 has 13 amino acids. The trim removed 6 bases at V and 3 bases at J, leaving 5 bases unmatched. CDR3 nucleotides: TGTGCCAGCAGGACCGGGGGGAGCTACGAGCAGTACTTC. The encoded protein is CASRTGGSYEQYF.

V is TRBV7-8 and J is TRBJ2-3, with a tentative D call TRBD2 (5 bases). V was clipped by 5 bases and J by 4 bases, with 7 bases between them. This CDR3 is built from 12 residues. Per the germline V gene, CDR1 is SGHVS and CDR2 is FQNEAQ. CDR3 sequence reads: CASSLGADTQYF. CDR3 DNA sequence: TGTGCCAGCAGCCTGGGAGCAGATACGCAGTATTTT.

The chain has TRBV19 and TRBJ2-7, with D possibly TRBD1 on 5 matching bases. The CDR3 covers 15 residues. The germline V gene has CDR1 LNHDA and CDR2 SQIVND (reference sequence). Trimming pared 6 bases from V and 1 base from J, leaving 16 bases between. The DNA for the CDR3 is TGTGCCAGTAGCCGTCCAGGGTACGATTCCTACGAGCAGTACTTC. It encodes CASSRPGYDSYEQYF.

This rearrangement joins TRBV19 to TRBJ1-2; 7 nucleotides line up with TRBD1. Germline lookup yields CDR1 LNHDA and CDR2 SQIVND (reference sequence). This CDR3 has 16 amino acids. V was clipped by 2 bases and J by 0 bases; unmatched bases: 6. The CDR3 coding sequence is TGTGCCAGTAGTATAAGGGACAGTAAATCTAACTATGGCTACACCTTC. Translating gives CASSIRDSKSNYGYTF.

The V and J genes are TRBV4-3 and TRBJ1-6; no definite D call. The CDR3 runs to 16 residues. V lost 0 bases to trimming and J lost 0 bases, with 6 bases between them. Germline V lookup: CDR1 LGHNA, CDR2 YSLEER. The DNA for the CDR3 is TGCGCCAGCAGCCAAGATGAGAGCTCCTATAATTCACCCCTCCACTTT. This codes for CASSQDESSYNSPLHF.

The genes are TRBV29-1 and TRBJ2-7; 10 bases match TRBD2. With 1 base clipped from V and 5 bases from J, the junction kept 14 bases outside the gene matches. There are 17 residues in the CDR3. CDR1 is SQVTM and CDR2 is ANQGSEA in the germline V gene. Written as DNA, the CDR3 is TGCAGCGTTGAAGGGGGGACAGCGGGAGGGCCTGGAAACGAGCAGTACTTC. Translation gives CSVEGGTAGGPGNEQYF.

The CDR3 region has the DNA TGTGCCAGCAGCATCCGGGGGAACGGCGATCAGCCCCAGCATTTT. Its protein product is CASSIRGNGDQPQHF. The J gene is TRBJ1-5, the V gene TRBV27; possible D gene TRBD1, 5 bases. The CDR3 spans 15 residues. The germline gives CDR1 MNHEY, CDR2 SMNVEV (reference sequence). V lost 6 bases to trimming and J lost 5 bases, with 17 bases between them.

In its sample, this clone was seen a few times. This chain links TRBV7-8 with TRBJ2-7; 15 bases line up with TRBD2. Germline trimming cut 4 bases from V and 3 bases from J; bases unmatched to any gene: 16. Germline CDR1 is SGHVS and CDR2 is FQNEAQ. The CDR3 spans 20 residues. The CDR3 sequence: CASSSPYSGTSGGTYYEQYF. DNA of the CDR3: TGTGCCAGCAGCTCCCCCTACTCCGGGACTAGCGGGGGGACCTACTACGAGCAGTACTTC. The full variable domain, completed using reference TRBV7-8 and TRBJ2-7, is GAGVSQSPRYKVAKRGQDVALRCDPISGHVSLFWYQQALGQGPEFLTYFQNEAQLDKSGLPSDRFFAERPEGSVSTLKIQRTQQEDSAVYLCASSSPYSGTSGGTYYEQYFGPGTRLTVT.

The chain has TRBV30 and TRBJ1-2; D is perhaps TRBD1 (5 bases). The CDR3 has 14 residues. Per germline, CDR1 GTSNPN and CDR2 SVGIG (reference sequence). The CDR3 DNA follows: TGTGCAAGCAGAAGACAGCATACTAACTATGGCTACACCTTC. Translation gives CASRRQHTNYGYTF. The full variable domain, in which reference TRBV30 and TRBJ1-2 provide the parts outside the CDR3, is SQTIHQWPATLVQPVGSPLSLECTVEGTSNPNLYWYRQAAGRGLQLLFYSVGIGQISSEVPQNLSASRPQDRQFILSSKKLLLSDSGFYLCASRRQHTNYGYTFGSGTRLTVV.